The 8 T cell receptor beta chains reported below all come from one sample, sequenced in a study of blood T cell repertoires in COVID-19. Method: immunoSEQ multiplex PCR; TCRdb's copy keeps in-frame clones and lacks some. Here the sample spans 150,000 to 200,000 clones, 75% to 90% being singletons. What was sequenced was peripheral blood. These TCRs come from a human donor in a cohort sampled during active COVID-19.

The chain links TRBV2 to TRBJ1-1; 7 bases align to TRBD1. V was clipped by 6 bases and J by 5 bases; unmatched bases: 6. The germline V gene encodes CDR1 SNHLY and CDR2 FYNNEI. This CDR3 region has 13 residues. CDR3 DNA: TGTGCCAGCAGCAACAGGGGTTGGACTGAAGCTTTCTTT. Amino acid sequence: CASSNRGWTEAFF.

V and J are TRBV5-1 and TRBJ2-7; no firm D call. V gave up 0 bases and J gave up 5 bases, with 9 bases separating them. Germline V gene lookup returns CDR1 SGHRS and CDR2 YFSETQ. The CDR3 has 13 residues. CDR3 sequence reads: CASSLAPSHEQYF. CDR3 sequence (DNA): TGCGCCAGCAGCTTGGCCCCGAGTCACGAGCAGTACTTC. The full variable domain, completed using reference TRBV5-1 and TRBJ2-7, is KAGVTQTPRYLIKTRGQQVTLSCSPISGHRSVSWYQQTPGQGLQFLFEYFSETQRNKGNFPGRFSGRQFSNSRSEMNVSTLELGDSALYLCASSLAPSHEQYFGPGTRLTVT.

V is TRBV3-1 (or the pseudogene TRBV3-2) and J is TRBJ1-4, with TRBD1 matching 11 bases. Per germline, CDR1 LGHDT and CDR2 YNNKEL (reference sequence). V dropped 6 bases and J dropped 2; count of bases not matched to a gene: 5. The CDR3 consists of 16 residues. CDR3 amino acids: CASRPGTGGTNEKLFF. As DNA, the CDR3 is TGTGCCAGCAGACCCGGGACAGGGGGTACTAATGAAAAACTGTTTTTT.

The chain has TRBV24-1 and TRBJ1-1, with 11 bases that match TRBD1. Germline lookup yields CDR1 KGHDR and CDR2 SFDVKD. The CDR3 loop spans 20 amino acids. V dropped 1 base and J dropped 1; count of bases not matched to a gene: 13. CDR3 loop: CATSDFTPGTGGQRNTEAFF. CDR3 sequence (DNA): TGTGCCACCAGTGATTTTACCCCCGGGACAGGGGGGCAGAGGAACACTGAAGCTTTCTTT.

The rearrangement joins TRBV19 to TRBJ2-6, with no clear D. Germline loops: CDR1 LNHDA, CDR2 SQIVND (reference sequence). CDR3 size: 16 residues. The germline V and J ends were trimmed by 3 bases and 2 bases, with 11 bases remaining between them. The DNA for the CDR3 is TGTGCCAGTAGTATTCCCGGCCAGGCTGGGGCCAACGTCCTGACTTTC. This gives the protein CASSIPGQAGANVLTF.

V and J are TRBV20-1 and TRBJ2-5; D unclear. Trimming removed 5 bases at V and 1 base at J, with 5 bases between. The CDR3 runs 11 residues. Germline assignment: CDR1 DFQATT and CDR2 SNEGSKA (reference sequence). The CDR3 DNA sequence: TGCAGTGCTCTCTTCCAAGAGACCCAGTACTTC. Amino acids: CSALFQETQYF.

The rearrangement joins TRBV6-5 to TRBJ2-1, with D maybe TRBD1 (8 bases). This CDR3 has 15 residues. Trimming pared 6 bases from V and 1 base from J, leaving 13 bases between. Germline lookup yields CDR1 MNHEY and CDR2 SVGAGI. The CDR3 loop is CASRPQGGSYNEQFF. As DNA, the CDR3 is TGTGCCAGCAGACCACAGGGGGGGTCCTACAATGAGCAGTTCTTC.

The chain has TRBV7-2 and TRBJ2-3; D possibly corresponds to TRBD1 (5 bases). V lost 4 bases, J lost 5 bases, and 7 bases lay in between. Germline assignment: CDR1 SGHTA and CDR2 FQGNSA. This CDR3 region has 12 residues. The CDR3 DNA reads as TGTGCCAGCAGCTCCGGACAAGATACGCAGTATTTT. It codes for CASSSGQDTQYF.